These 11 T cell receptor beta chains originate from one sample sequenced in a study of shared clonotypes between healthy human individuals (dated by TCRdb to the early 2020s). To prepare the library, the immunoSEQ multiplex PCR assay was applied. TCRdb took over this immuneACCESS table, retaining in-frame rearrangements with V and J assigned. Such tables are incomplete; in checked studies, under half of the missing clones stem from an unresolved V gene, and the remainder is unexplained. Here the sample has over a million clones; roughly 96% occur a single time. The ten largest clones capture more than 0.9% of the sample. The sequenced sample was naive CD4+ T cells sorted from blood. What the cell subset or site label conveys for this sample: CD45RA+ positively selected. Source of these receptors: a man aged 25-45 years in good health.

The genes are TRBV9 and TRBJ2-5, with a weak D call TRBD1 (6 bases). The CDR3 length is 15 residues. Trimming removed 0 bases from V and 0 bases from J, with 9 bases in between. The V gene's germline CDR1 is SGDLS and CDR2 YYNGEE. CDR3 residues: CASSVGGPYQETQYF. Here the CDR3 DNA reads TGTGCCAGCAGCGTAGGGGGGCCTTACCAAGAGACCCAGTACTTC. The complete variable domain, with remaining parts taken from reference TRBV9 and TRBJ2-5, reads DSGVTQTPKHLITATGQRVTLRCSPRSGDLSVYWYQQSLDQGLQFLIQYYNGEERAKGNILERFSAQQFPDLHSELNLSSLELGDSALYFCASSVGGPYQETQYFGPGTRLLVL.

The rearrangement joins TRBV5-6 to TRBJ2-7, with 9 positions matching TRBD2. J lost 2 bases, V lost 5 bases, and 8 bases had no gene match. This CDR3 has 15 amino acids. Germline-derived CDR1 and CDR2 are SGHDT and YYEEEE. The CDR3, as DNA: TGTGCCAGCAGTTCCGGGACTAGCTATACCTACGAGCAGTACTTC. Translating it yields CASSSGTSYTYEQYF. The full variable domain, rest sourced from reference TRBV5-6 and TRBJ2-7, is DAGVTQSPTHLIKTRGQQVTLRCSPKSGHDTVSWYQQALGQGPQFIFQYYEEEERQRGNFPDRFSGHQFPNYSSELNVNALLLGDSALYLCASSSGTSYTYEQYFGPGTRLTVT.

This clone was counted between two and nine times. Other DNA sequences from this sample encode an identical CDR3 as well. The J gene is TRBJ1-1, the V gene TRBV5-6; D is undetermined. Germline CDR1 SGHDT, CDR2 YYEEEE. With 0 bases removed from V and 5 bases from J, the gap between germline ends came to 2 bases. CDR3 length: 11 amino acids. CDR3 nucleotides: TGTGCCAGCAGCTTGGTAACTGAAGCTTTCTTT. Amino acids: CASSLVTEAFF.

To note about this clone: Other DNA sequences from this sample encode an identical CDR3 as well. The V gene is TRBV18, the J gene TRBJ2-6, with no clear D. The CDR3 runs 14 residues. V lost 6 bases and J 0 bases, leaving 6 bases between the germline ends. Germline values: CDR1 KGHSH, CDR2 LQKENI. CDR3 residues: CASSISSGANVLTF. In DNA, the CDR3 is TGTGCCAGCTCCATATCCTCTGGGGCCAACGTCCTGACTTTC.

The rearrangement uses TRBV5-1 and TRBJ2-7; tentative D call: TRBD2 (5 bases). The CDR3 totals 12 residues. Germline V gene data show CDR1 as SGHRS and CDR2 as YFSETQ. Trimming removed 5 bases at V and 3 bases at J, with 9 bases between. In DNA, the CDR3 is TGCGCCAGCAGTTTCGGGGACTACGAGCAGTACTTC. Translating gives CASSFGDYEQYF.

CDR3 DNA: TGCGCCAGCAGCAGGGGACTAGCGGGAGGGGTCCACGAGCAGTACTTC. Its protein product is CASSRGLAGGVHEQYF. The chain combines TRBV5-1 with TRBJ2-7, with TRBD2 identical over 16 bases. With 4 bases clipped from V and 5 bases from J, the junction kept 6 bases outside the gene matches. CDR3 length: 16 amino acids. Germline V gene sequence: CDR1 SGHRS, CDR2 YFSETQ.

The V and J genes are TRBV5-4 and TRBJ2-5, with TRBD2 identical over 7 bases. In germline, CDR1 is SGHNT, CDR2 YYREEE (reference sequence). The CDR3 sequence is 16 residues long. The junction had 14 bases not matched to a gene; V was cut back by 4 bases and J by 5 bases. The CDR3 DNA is TGTGCCAGCAGCCGATTGGGTTCGGGAGGAGGGGAGACCCAGTACTTC. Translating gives CASSRLGSGGGETQYF.

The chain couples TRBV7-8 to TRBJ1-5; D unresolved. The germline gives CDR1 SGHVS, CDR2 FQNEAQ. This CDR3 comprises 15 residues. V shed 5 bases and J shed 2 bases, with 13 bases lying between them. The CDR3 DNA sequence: TGTGCCAGCAGCGAGGGTTACTCTCGCAATCAGCCCCAGCATTTT. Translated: CASSEGYSRNQPQHF. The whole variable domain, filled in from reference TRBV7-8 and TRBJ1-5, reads GAGVSQSPRYKVAKRGQDVALRCDPISGHVSLFWYQQALGQGPEFLTYFQNEAQLDKSGLPSDRFFAERPEGSVSTLKIQRTQQEDSAVYLCASSEGYSRNQPQHFGDGTRLSIL.

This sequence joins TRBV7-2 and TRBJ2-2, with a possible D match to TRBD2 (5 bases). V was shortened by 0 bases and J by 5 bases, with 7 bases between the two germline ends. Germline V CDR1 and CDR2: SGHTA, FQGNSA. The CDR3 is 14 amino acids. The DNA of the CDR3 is TGTGCCAGCAGCTTAGCGGCGGGTACCGGGGAGCTGTTTTTT. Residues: CASSLAAGTGELFF.

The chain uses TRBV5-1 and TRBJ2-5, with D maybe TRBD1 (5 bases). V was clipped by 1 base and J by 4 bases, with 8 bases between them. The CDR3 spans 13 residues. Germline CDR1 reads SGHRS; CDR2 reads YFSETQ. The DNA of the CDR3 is TGCGCCAGCAGCTTGCAGGGTGTAGAGACCCAGTACTTC. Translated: CASSLQGVETQYF.

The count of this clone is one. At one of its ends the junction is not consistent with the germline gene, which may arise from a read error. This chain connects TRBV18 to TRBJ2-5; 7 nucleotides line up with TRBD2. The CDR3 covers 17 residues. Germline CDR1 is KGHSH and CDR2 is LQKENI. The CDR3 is CASSPLAPTMYQETQYF. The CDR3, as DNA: TGTGCCAGCTCGCCACTAGCGCCGACCATGTACCAAGAGACCCAGTACTTC.